The 9 T cell receptor beta chains reported below all come from one sample, sequenced in a study of cytomegalovirus exposure and HLA in healthy donors. Primers: 60 Vbeta forward and 13 Jbeta reverse. TCRdb's copy holds only in-frame clones and misses some; the assay was immunoSEQ multiplex PCR. The sample carries 150,000 to 200,000 clones, 75% to 85% recorded once. Sequencing was carried out using PBMCs. Receptor source: a girl aged 2 to 10 in good health and CMV-seropositive.

This clone has a single count. The CDR3, as DNA: TGTGCCAGCAGTTTGCCAGGCGGGCCCCCCACCGGGGAGCTGTTTTTT. Its translation is CASSLPGGPPTGELFF. This chain joins TRBV27 and TRBJ2-2, with D tentatively TRBD2 (5 bases). Trimming stripped 3 bases from V and 4 bases from J, with 15 bases between. The CDR3 extends over 16 amino acids. Germline CDR1 and CDR2: MNHEY and SMNVEV (reference sequence).

The DNA of the CDR3 is TGTGCCAGCAGCGCGGGCTACAATGAGCAGTTCTTC. Protein product: CASSAGYNEQFF. The gene calls are TRBV7-3 and TRBJ2-1; the D gene is possibly TRBD2 (5 bases). Germline V gene data show CDR1 as SGHTA and CDR2 as FQGTGA. This CDR3 has 12 amino acids. Trimming pared 5 bases from V and 3 bases from J, leaving 5 bases between.

The rearrangement joins TRBV5-4 to TRBJ2-1, with 7 bases lining up with TRBD2. The junction had 7 bases not matched to a gene; V was cut back by 7 bases and J by 3 bases. This CDR3 contains 14 residues. Germline V lookup: CDR1 SGHNT, CDR2 YYREEE (reference sequence). CDR3 DNA sequence: TGTGCCAGCCGACCCGCGGGAGTCTACAATGAGCAGTTCTTC. It translates to CASRPAGVYNEQFF.

This clone came up a few times. The V and J genes are TRBV4-1 and TRBJ1-1, with D possibly TRBD1 on 6 matching bases. Trimming removed 6 bases at V and 3 bases at J, with 11 bases between. From germline, CDR1 is MGHRA and CDR2 YSYEKL. This CDR3 comprises 13 residues. The CDR3 reads CASRARQDTEAFF. The CDR3 DNA follows: TGCGCCAGCAGAGCGAGACAGGACACTGAAGCTTTCTTT.

J is TRBJ1-1 and V is TRBV19; 7 positions match TRBD1. Germline lookup yields CDR1 LNHDA and CDR2 SQIVND (reference sequence). V shed 1 base, J shed 10 bases, and the junction held 6 bases outside the gene matches. This CDR3 is built from 13 residues. The CDR3 sequence is CASSIADRVRAFF. The CDR3 coding sequence is TGTGCCAGTAGTATAGCCGACAGGGTGAGAGCTTTCTTT.

The V and J genes are TRBV7-9 and TRBJ1-2; a possible D gene is TRBD1 (6 bases). Trimming removed 2 bases at V and 13 bases at J, with 20 bases between. This CDR3 has 14 amino acids. The germline gives CDR1 SEHNR, CDR2 FQNEAQ (reference sequence). CDR3 DNA: TGTGCCAGCAGCTTAATCGGGGGGCAGCTCGTGGTCACCTTC. Its translation is CASSLIGGQLVVTF.

V usage is TRBV4-1 and J usage is TRBJ1-2; 7 bases agree with TRBD1. J gave up 7 bases and V 1 base, and 12 bases lay outside the gene matches. CDR1 is MGHRA and CDR2 is YSYEKL in the germline V gene. The CDR3 totals 16 residues. CDR3 residues: CASSQVVRGTLRGYTF. In DNA form, the CDR3 reads TGCGCCAGCAGCCAAGTCGTCAGGGGGACCCTTCGTGGCTACACCTTC.

The V gene is TRBV9, the J gene TRBJ1-1; TRBD1 aligns across 7 bases. The V gene end was trimmed by 4 bases and the J gene end by 9 bases; junction bases not matched to a gene: 9. From germline, CDR1 is SGDLS and CDR2 YYNGEE. The CDR3 is 13 residues long. The CDR3 here is CASSRIDRAQAFF. In DNA form, the CDR3 reads TGTGCCAGCAGCCGTATCGACAGGGCTCAAGCTTTCTTT. Looking up the rest from reference TRBV9 and TRBJ1-1 gives the full variable domain: DSGVTQTPKHLITATGQRVTLRCSPRSGDLSVYWYQQSLDQGLQFLIQYYNGEERAKGNILERFSAQQFPDLHSELNLSSLELGDSALYFCASSRIDRAQAFFGQGTRLTVV.

The chain has TRBV5-4 and TRBJ1-1; D is possibly TRBD1 (5 bases). There are 15 residues in the CDR3. V was shortened by 1 base and J by 4 bases, with 14 bases between the two germline ends. Germline CDR1 is SGHNT and CDR2 is YYREEE (reference sequence). The CDR3 loop is CASSLKKAGFTEAFF. DNA for the CDR3: TGTGCCAGCAGCTTGAAAAAGGCAGGGTTCACTGAAGCTTTCTTT. Together with reference TRBV5-4 and TRBJ1-1, the CDR3 gives the full variable domain: ETGVTQSPTHLIKTRGQQVTLRCSSQSGHNTVSWYQQALGQGPQFIFQYYREEENGRGNFPPRFSGLQFPNYSSELNVNALELDDSALYLCASSLKKAGFTEAFFGQGTRLTVV.